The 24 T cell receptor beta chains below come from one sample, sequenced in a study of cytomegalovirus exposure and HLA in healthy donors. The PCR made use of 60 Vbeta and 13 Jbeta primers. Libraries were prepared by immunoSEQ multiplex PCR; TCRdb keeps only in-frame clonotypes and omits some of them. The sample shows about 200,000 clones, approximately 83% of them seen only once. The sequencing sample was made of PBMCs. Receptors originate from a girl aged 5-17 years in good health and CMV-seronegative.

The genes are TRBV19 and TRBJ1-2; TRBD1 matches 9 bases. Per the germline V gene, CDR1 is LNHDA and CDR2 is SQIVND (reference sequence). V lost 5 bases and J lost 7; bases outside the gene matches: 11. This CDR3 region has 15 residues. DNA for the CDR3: TGTGCCAGTAGTGCCTGGGACAGGGCATCTATTGGCTACACCTTC. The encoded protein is CASSAWDRASIGYTF.

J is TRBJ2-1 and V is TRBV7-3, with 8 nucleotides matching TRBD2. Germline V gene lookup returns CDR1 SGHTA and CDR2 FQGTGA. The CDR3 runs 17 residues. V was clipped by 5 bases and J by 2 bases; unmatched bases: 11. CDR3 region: CASSPSGVAGTYNEQFF. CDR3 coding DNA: TGTGCCAGCAGCCCATCGGGGGTAGCGGGGACCTACAATGAGCAGTTCTTC.

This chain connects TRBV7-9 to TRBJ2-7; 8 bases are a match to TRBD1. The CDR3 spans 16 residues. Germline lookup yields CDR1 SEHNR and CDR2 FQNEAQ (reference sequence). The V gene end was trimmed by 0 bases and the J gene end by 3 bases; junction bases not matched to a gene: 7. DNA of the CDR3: TGTGCCAGCAGCTTAGCGGCAGGGGGCGCCCGCTACGAGCAGTACTTC. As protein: CASSLAAGGARYEQYF.

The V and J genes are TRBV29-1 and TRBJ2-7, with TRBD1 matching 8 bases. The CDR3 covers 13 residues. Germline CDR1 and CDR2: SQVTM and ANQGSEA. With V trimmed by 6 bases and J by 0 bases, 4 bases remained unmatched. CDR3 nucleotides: TGCAGCGTGGAGACAGGGGTCTCCTACGAGCAGTACTTC. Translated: CSVETGVSYEQYF.

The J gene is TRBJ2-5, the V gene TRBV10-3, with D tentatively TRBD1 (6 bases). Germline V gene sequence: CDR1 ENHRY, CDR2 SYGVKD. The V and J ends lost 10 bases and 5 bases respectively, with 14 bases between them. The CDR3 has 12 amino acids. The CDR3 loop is CATQGGAETQYF. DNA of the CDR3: TGTGCCACCCAAGGGGGAGCGGAGACCCAGTACTTC.

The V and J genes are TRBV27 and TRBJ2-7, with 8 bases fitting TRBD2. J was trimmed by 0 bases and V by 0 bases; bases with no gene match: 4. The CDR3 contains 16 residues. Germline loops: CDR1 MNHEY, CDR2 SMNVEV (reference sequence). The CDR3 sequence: CASSLSAGGISYEQYF. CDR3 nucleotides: TGTGCCAGCAGTTTATCTGCGGGAGGCATCTCCTACGAGCAGTACTTC.

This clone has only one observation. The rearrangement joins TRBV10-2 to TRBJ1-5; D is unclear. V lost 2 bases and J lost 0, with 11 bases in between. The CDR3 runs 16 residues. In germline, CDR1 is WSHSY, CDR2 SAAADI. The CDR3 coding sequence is TGCGCCAGCAGTGAGGTGCAGGCGATTAGCAATCAGCCCCAGCATTTT. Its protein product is CASSEVQAISNQPQHF.

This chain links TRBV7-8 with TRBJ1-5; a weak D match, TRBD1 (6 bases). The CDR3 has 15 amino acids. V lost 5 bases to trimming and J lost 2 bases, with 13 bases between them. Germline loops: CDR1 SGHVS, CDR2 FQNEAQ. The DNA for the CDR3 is TGTGCCAGCAGCCAACAGGGTTTGGGCAATCAGCCCCAGCATTTT. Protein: CASSQQGLGNQPQHF.

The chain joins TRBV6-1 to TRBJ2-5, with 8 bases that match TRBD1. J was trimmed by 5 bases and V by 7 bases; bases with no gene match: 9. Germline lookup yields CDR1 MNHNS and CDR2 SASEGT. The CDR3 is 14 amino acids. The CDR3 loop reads CASTSNRGWETQYF. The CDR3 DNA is TGTGCCAGCACCTCCAACAGGGGGTGGGAGACCCAGTACTTC.

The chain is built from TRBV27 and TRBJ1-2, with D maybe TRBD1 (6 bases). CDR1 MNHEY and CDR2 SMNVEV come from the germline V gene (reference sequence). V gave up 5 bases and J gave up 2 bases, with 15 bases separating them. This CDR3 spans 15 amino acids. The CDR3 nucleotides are TGTGCCAGCAGTCGATTTAACAGGGACAACTATGGCTACACCTTC. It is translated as CASSRFNRDNYGYTF.

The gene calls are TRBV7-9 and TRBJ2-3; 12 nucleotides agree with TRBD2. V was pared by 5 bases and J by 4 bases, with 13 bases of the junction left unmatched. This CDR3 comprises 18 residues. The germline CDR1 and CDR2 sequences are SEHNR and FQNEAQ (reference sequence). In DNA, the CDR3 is TGTGCCAGCAGCGGACGACTAGCGGGAGTGTTCGGGGCAGATACGCAGTATTTT. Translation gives CASSGRLAGVFGADTQYF.

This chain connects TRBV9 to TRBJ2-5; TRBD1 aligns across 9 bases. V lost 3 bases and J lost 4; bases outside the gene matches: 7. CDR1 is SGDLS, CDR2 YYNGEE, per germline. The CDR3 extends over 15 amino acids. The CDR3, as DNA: TGTGCCAGCAGCGGGTGGGGACAGGGAATAGAGACCCAGTACTTC. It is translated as CASSGWGQGIETQYF.

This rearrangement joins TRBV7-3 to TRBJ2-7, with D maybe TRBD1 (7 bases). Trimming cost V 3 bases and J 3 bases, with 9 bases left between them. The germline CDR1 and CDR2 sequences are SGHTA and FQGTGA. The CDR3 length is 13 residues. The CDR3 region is CASSLQGGYEQYF. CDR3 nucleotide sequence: TGTGCCAGCAGCTTGCAGGGGGGCTACGAGCAGTACTTC. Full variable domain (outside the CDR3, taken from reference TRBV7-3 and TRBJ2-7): GAGVSQTPSNKVTEKGKYVELRCDPISGHTALYWYRQSLGQGPEFLIYFQGTGAADDSGLPNDRFFAVRPEGSVSTLKIQRTERGDSAVYLCASSLQGGYEQYFGPGTRLTVT.

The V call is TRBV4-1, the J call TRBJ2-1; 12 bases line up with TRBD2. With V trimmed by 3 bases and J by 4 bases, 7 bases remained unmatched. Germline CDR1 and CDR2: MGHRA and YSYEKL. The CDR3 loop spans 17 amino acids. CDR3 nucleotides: TGCGCCAGCAGCCACAAACTAGCGGGGGGACCTTACAATGAGCAGTTCTTC. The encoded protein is CASSHKLAGGPYNEQFF.

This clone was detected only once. The CDR3 DNA reads as TGTGCCAGCAGTTACGATTTTGCGGCGAAAGCTAGCGAGCAGTACTTC. Amino acid sequence: CASSYDFAAKASEQYF. The chain uses TRBV6-5 and TRBJ2-7; no reliable D call. Trimming stripped 2 bases from V and 6 bases from J, with 20 bases between. Germline loops: CDR1 MNHEY, CDR2 SVGAGI. The CDR3 covers 16 residues.

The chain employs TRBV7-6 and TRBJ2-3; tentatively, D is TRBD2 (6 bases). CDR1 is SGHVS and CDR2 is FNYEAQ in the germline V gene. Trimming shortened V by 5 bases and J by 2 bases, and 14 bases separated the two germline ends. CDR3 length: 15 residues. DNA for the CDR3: TGTGCCAGCAGCCCCCCGGGACTTGACACAGATACGCAGTATTTT. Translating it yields CASSPPGLDTDTQYF.

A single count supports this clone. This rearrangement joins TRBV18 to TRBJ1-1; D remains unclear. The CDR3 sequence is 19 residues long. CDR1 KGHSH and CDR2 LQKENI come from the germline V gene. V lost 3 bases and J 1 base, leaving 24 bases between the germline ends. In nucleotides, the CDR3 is TGTGCCAGCTCACCCCCTGACATCCTACAGAGACGCTCGAACACTGAAGCTTTCTTT. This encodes CASSPPDILQRRSNTEAFF.

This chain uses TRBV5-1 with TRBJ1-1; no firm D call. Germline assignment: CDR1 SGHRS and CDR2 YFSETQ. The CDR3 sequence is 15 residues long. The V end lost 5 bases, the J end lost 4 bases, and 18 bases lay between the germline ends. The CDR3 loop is CASRSDGRRGTEAFF. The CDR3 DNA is TGCGCCAGCAGAAGCGATGGGCGGCGGGGCACTGAAGCTTTCTTT.

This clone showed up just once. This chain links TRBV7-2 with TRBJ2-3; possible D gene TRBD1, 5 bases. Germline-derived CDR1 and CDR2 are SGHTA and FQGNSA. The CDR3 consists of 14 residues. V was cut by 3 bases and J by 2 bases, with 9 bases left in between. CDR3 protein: CASSLDIVTDTQYF. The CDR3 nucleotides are TGTGCCAGCAGCTTGGACATTGTCACAGATACGCAGTATTTT.

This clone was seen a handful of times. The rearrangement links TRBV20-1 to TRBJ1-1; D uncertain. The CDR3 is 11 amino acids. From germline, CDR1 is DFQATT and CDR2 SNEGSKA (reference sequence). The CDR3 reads CGTAGNTEAFF. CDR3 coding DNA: TGCGGAACGGCGGGGAACACTGAAGCTTTCTTT.

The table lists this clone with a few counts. The CDR3 nucleotides read TGTGCCAGCAGCCTTGGCGGGCTTCCAGCAACTAATGAAAAACTGTTTTTT. The encoded protein is CASSLGGLPATNEKLFF. This chain links TRBV5-6 with TRBJ1-4; D gene unclear. Germline V lookup: CDR1 SGHDT, CDR2 YYEEEE. CDR3 length: 17 amino acids. The V and J ends lost 4 bases and 0 bases respectively, with 16 bases between them. Full variable domain (remainder filled in from reference TRBV5-6 and TRBJ1-4): DAGVTQSPTHLIKTRGQQVTLRCSPKSGHDTVSWYQQALGQGPQFIFQYYEEEERQRGNFPDRFSGHQFPNYSSELNVNALLLGDSALYLCASSLGGLPATNEKLFFGSGTQLSVL.

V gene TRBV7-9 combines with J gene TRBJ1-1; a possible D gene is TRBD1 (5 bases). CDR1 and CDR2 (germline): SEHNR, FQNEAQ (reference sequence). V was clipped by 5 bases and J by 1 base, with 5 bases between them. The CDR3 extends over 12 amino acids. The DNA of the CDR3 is TGTGCCAGCAGCAGGGGGAACACTGAAGCTTTCTTT. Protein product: CASSRGNTEAFF.

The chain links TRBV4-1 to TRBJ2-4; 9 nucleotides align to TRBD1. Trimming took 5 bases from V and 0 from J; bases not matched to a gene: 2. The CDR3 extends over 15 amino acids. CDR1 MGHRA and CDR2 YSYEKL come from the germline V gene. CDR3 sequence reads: CASSKQGAAKNIQYF. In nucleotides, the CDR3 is TGCGCCAGCAGCAAACAGGGGGCAGCCAAAAACATTCAGTACTTC.

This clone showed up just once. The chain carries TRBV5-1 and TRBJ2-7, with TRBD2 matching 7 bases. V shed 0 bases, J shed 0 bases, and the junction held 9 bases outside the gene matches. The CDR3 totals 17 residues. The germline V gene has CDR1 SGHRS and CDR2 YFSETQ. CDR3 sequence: CASSLGPGAGSSYEQYF. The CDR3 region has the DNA TGCGCCAGCAGCTTGGGGCCGGGAGCGGGGAGCTCCTACGAGCAGTACTTC.